These T cell receptor beta chains were read from a single sample in a study of neoadjuvant anti-PD-1 for oral cavity cancer. Clones were read by immunoSEQ multiplex PCR, and TCRdb kept only the in-frame ones, dropping some. This table holds some 14,000 clones, about two thirds found once. This material consisted of PBMCs, taken after nivolumab (anti-PD-1) treatment. Every receptor here comes from a person between 35 and 79 years old with oral cavity squamous cell carcinoma. Each CDR3 is given with its conserved first and last residue. A D gene is named only where the DNA matches it firmly. Rows give clone size only sometimes, using once, few, many, or a class for an expanded clone.

J gene | V gene | D gene | clone size | CDR3 protein | CDR3 DNA
TRBJ2-7 | TRBV7-9 | . | once | CASSTLRAYEQYF | TGTGCCAGCAGCACCTTACGTGCTTACGAGCAGTACTTC
TRBJ2-3 | TRBV2 | TRBD1 | once | CASSRGPDTQYF | TGTGCCAGTAGTAGGGGGCCAGATACGCAGTATTTT
TRBJ2-7 | TRBV28 | . | . | CASSLVYEQYF | TGTGCCAGCAGTTTGGTATACGAGCAGTACTTC
TRBJ2-7 | TRBV5-6 | . | . | CATFYEQYF | TGTGCCACCTTCTACGAGCAGTACTTC
TRBJ1-4 | TRBV5-1 | TRBD1 | . | CASSLGDSTNEKLFF | TGCGCCAGCAGCTTGGGGGACAGCACTAATGAAAAACTGTTTTTT
TRBJ1-1 | TRBV11-1 | . | . | CASSLAGGEAFF | TGTGCCAGCAGCTTAGCCGGAGGTGAAGCTTTCTTT
TRBJ2-2 | TRBV9 | . | . | CASSVAGELFF | TGTGCCAGCAGCGTAGCCGGGGAGCTGTTTTTT
TRBJ2-1 | TRBV29-1 | TRBD1 | . | CSVDRAGGLYNEQFF | TGCAGCGTGGACAGGGCCGGTGGCCTTTACAATGAGCAGTTCTTC
TRBJ1-5 | TRBV2 | TRBD1 | . | CASSEHTGTGDQPQHF | TGTGCCAGCAGTGAGCATACCGGGACAGGGGATCAGCCCCAGCATTTT
TRBJ1-2 | TRBV2 | . | . | CASSPPLIDRIYGYTF | TGTGCCAGCAGCCCCCCACTAATCGACAGGATCTATGGCTACACCTTC